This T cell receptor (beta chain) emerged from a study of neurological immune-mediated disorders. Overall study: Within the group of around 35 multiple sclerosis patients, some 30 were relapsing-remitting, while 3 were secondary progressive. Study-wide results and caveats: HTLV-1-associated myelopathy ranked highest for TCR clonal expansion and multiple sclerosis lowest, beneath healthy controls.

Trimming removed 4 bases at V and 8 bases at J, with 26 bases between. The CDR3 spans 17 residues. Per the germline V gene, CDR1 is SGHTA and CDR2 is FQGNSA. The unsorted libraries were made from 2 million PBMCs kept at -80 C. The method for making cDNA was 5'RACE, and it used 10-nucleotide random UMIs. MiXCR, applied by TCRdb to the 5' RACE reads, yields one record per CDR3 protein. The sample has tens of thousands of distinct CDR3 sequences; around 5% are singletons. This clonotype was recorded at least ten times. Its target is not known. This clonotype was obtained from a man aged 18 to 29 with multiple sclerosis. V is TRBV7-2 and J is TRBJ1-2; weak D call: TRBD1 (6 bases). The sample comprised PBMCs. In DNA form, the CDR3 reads TGTGCCAGCAGCTCGATTTCGGGGGCAGGGTATATCCGCGGCTACACCTTC. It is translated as CASSSISGAGYIRGYTF.